Listed here are 14 T cell receptor beta chains from one sample, sequenced in a study of blood T cells in healthy people across ages. A second PCR, run for about 7 to 11 cycles, used a sample-barcoded 5' primer plus a J-beta primer mix. TCRdb analysed the 5' RACE reads with MiXCR anew, one entry per CDR3 protein. The data show 1,300,000 or so distinct CDR3 sequences, around 59% seen once. Material: blood. Receptors were obtained from a man aged 18 to 29 in good health.

J is TRBJ2-3 and V is TRBV6-5, with no clear D. CDR1 is MNHEY and CDR2 is SVGAGI in the germline V gene. V was shortened by 0 bases and J by 4 bases, with 8 bases between the two germline ends. The CDR3 consists of 14 residues. The CDR3 sequence: CASSYSSGSDTQYF. Here the CDR3 DNA reads TGTGCCAGCAGTTACTCGAGTGGATCAGATACGCAGTATTTT.

The chain recombines TRBV7-9 with TRBJ2-1, with a weak D call TRBD1 (6 bases). Trimming cost V 11 bases and J 5 bases, with 16 bases left between them. CDR3 size: 13 residues. From germline, CDR1 is SEHNR and CDR2 FQNEAQ (reference sequence). The CDR3 sequence is CASSKDSHNEQFF. The CDR3, as DNA: TGTGCCTCGTCCAAGGACAGTCACAATGAGCAGTTCTTC.

J is TRBJ2-7 and V is TRBV4-3, with D unclear. The closer fit of TRBJ2-4 to the DNA end suggests the J call may be wrong. The CDR3 covers 13 residues. Per germline, CDR1 LGHNA and CDR2 YSLEER. In DNA, the CDR3 is TGCGCCAGCAGCCAAGGGCAAGCGAACATTCAGTACTTC. It is translated as CASSQGQANIQYF.

The CDR3 DNA reads TGCGCCAGCAGCTTCGAGGACGCGACAATCTACGAGCAGTACTTC. Translated, it gives CASSFEDATIYEQYF. The V gene is TRBV5-1, the J gene TRBJ2-7; D is undetermined. V was cut by 2 bases and J by 3 bases, with 15 bases left in between. This CDR3 has 15 residues. Germline lookup yields CDR1 SGHRS and CDR2 YFSETQ.

The chain links TRBV6-6 to TRBJ2-3; no reliable D call. This CDR3 has 17 amino acids. CDR1 is MNHNY, CDR2 SVGAGI, per germline (reference sequence). V was clipped by 0 bases and J by 0 bases, with 13 bases between them. CDR3 protein: CASSYSTPGSSTDTQYF. Written as DNA, the CDR3 is TGTGCCAGCAGTTACTCGACTCCCGGATCTAGCACAGATACGCAGTATTTT.

This clonotype was picked up a small number of times. This rearrangement joins TRBV5-1 to TRBJ2-5; TRBD2 aligns across 13 bases. The DNA end is a closer match to TRBJ2-7, so the J assignment may be wrong. The germline V gene encodes CDR1 SGHRS and CDR2 YFSETQ. The CDR3 covers 15 residues. The CDR3 reads CASSLAGTSGNEQYF. The DNA for the CDR3 is TGCGCCAGCAGCTTGGCCGGGACTAGCGGGAACGAGCAGTACTTC.

The chain carries TRBV7-9 and TRBJ2-1; D is uncertain. Germline CDR1 is SEHNR and CDR2 is FQNEAQ (reference sequence). Trimming stripped 4 bases from V and 8 bases from J, with 9 bases between. The CDR3 runs 12 residues. The CDR3 bases are TGTGCCAGCAGCTCCCTCCAATATGAGCAGTTCTTC. Encoded protein: CASSSLQYEQFF.

With regard to this clonotype: At one boundary the junction diverges from the germline segment, which might be a read error. This sequence joins TRBV3-1 and TRBJ2-7; D gene ambiguous. The CDR3 covers 11 residues. Germline V CDR1 and CDR2: LGHDT, YNNKEL (reference sequence). This CDR3 reads CANSQGPEQYF. CDR3 in DNA: TGTGCCAACAGCCAAGGCCCTGAGCAGTACTTC.

This clonotype was seen only once. This chain links TRBV7-6 with TRBJ1-1; TRBD1 might be the D (5 bases). CDR3 length: 16 residues. Germline V lookup: CDR1 SGHVS, CDR2 FNYEAQ. Trimming removed 5 bases at V and 0 bases at J, with 16 bases between. The CDR3 sequence: CASSPYEGLMNTEAFF. The CDR3 nucleotides are TGTGCCAGCAGCCCCTACGAGGGACTGATGAACACTGAAGCTTTCTTT.

This chain links TRBV7-9 with TRBJ1-6; 7 positions agree with TRBD1. CDR1 is SEHNR, CDR2 FQNEAQ, per germline (reference sequence). The junction had 5 bases not matched to a gene; V was cut back by 5 bases and J by 7 bases. This CDR3 has 14 residues. The CDR3 region has the DNA TGTGCCAGCAGCGGGACAGACACCAATTCACCCCTCCACTTT. Its translation is CASSGTDTNSPLHF.

This clonotype was seen once. This chain joins TRBV7-8 and TRBJ2-1, with D possibly matching TRBD2 (6 bases). CDR1 and CDR2 (germline): SGHVS, FQNEAQ. The CDR3 sequence is 14 residues long. Deletions cut 5 bases from V and 10 bases from J, with 18 bases between. DNA of the CDR3: TGTGCCAGCAGCGACGGGACTCGGCGGGGAGAGCAGTTCTTC. Protein sequence: CASSDGTRRGEQFF.

This clonotype was recorded once. The chain combines TRBV3-1 with TRBJ2-1; TRBD2 aligns across 13 bases. This CDR3 spans 15 amino acids. The germline CDR1 and CDR2 sequences are LGHDT and YNNKEL (reference sequence). V was clipped by 6 bases and J by 6 bases; unmatched bases: 5. The CDR3 sequence is CASRLRTSGSNEQFF. CDR3 sequence (DNA): TGTGCCAGCAGGCTCAGGACTAGCGGGAGCAATGAGCAGTTCTTC.

CDR3 DNA: TGCAGTGCTAGAGAAACCTACAGGGATTTCACAGATACGCAGTATTTT. Translation: CSARETYRDFTDTQYF. This chain links TRBV20-1 with TRBJ2-3, with a tentative D call TRBD1 (6 bases). V lost 0 bases and J lost 2, with 15 bases in between. Germline CDR1 and CDR2: DFQATT and SNEGSKA (reference sequence). The CDR3 has 16 residues.

The chain has TRBV20-1 and TRBJ1-1; 7 nucleotides line up with TRBD1. The CDR3 spans 12 residues. Looked up from germline, CDR1 is DFQATT and CDR2 is SNEGSKA (reference sequence). The CDR3 loop reads CGEGGAGTEAFF. For the CDR3, the DNA is TGCGGAGAAGGGGGCGCAGGCACTGAAGCTTTCTTT.